Below, 22 T cell receptor beta chains from the same sample are listed, as sequenced in a study of blood T cell repertoires in COVID-19. The assay was immunoSEQ multiplex PCR, and TCRdb's table has in-frame clones only and misses some. In the table there are about 100,000 clones, 80% to 95% of which are singletons. Sequenced material: peripheral blood. Receptor source: a middle-aged man with active COVID-19.

The chain is built from TRBV2 and TRBJ1-4; D is perhaps TRBD1 (6 bases). V was pared by 8 bases and J by 8 bases, with 15 bases between. The CDR3 is 13 residues long. The germline gives CDR1 SNHLY, CDR2 FYNNEI. The CDR3 here is CASLTGIGEKLFF. CDR3 nucleotides: TGTGCCAGCCTCACAGGGATCGGGGAAAAACTGTTTTTT. Complete variable domain (other parts from reference TRBV2 and TRBJ1-4): EPEVTQTPSHQVTQMGQEVILRCVPISNHLYFYWYRQILGQKVEFLVSFYNNEISEKSEIFDDQFSVERPDGSNFTLKIRSTKLEDSAMYFCASLTGIGEKLFFGSGTQLSVL.

The V and J genes are TRBV11-3 and TRBJ1-2; D possibly corresponds to TRBD1 (6 bases). The V gene lost 4 bases and the J gene lost 7 bases, with 13 bases spanning the gap. Germline lookup yields CDR1 SGHNT and CDR2 YENEEA. The CDR3 is 13 amino acids. The CDR3 protein is CASSSVSGAGYTF. CDR3 DNA: TGTGCCAGCAGCTCAGTATCAGGGGCTGGCTACACCTTC. Together with reference TRBV11-3 and TRBJ1-2, the CDR3 gives the full variable domain: EAGVVQSPRYKIIEKKQPVAFWCNPISGHNTLYWYLQNLGQGPELLIRYENEEAVDDSQLPKDRFSAERLKGVDSTLKIQPAELGDSAVYLCASSSVSGAGYTFGSGTRLTVV.

In its sample, this clone was seen a few times. The chain recombines TRBV20-1 with TRBJ1-2, with D uncertain. There are 11 residues in the CDR3. Germline V lookup: CDR1 DFQATT, CDR2 SNEGSKA (reference sequence). Trimming shortened V by 6 bases and J by 6 bases, and 11 bases separated the two germline ends. The CDR3 region is CSAKSGHGYTF. In DNA form, the CDR3 reads TGCAGTGCAAAAAGTGGGCATGGCTACACCTTC.

The chain joins TRBV11-3 to TRBJ2-3; the D is unclear. Germline CDR1 SGHNT, CDR2 YENEEA. This CDR3 is built from 12 residues. Trimming took 2 bases from V and 5 from J, leaving 5 bases between them. The CDR3 sequence: CASSLSGDTQYF. The CDR3 DNA reads as TGTGCCAGCAGCTTATCGGGAGATACGCAGTATTTT.

This chain links TRBV2 with TRBJ2-6; no clear D. The CDR3 has 13 amino acids. V was shortened by 6 bases and J by 0 bases, with 3 bases between the two germline ends. Germline CDR1 and CDR2: SNHLY and FYNNEI. This CDR3 is CASSLSGANVLTF. CDR3 coding DNA: TGTGCCAGCAGCCTCTCTGGGGCCAACGTCCTGACTTTC.

A single count supports this clone. The chain links TRBV6-5 to TRBJ1-5, with TRBD1 matching over 10 bases. From germline, CDR1 is MNHEY and CDR2 SVGAGI. The CDR3 loop spans 14 amino acids. After removal of 9 bases from V and 3 bases from J, the junction contained 5 bases not matched to a gene. In nucleotides, the CDR3 is TGTGCCAGTGCCGGGACAGGGGTCAATCAGCCCCAGCATTTT. This translates into CASAGTGVNQPQHF.

The chain joins TRBV7-8 to TRBJ2-5, with TRBD2 matching 11 bases. The length of the CDR3 is 16 residues. J lost 5 bases, V lost 1 base, and 6 bases had no gene match. Germline V gene lookup returns CDR1 SGHVS and CDR2 FQNEAQ. CDR3 sequence (DNA): TGTGCCAGCAGCTTAGTGGCTAGCGGGAGGTGGGAGACCCAGTACTTC. Translated: CASSLVASGRWETQYF. Full variable domain (missing parts from reference TRBV7-8 and TRBJ2-5): GAGVSQSPRYKVAKRGQDVALRCDPISGHVSLFWYQQALGQGPEFLTYFQNEAQLDKSGLPSDRFFAERPEGSVSTLKIQRTQQEDSAVYLCASSLVASGRWETQYFGPGTRLLVL.

This clone was seen a single time. The chain is built from TRBV28 and TRBJ1-2, with 11 bases that match TRBD1. CDR1 MDHEN and CDR2 SYDVKM come from the germline V gene. Germline trimming cut 2 bases from V and 7 bases from J; bases unmatched to any gene: 3. This CDR3 is 14 amino acids long. The CDR3 sequence: CASSLGQGALGYTF. DNA of the CDR3: TGTGCCAGCAGTTTAGGACAGGGGGCGCTTGGCTACACCTTC.

The chain uses TRBV5-1 and TRBJ1-1; D unresolved. Germline V lookup: CDR1 SGHRS, CDR2 YFSETQ. The CDR3 extends over 15 amino acids. V was shortened by 0 bases and J by 2 bases, with 11 bases between the two germline ends. CDR3 DNA: TGCGCCAGCAGCTTGGCTGGCAGGCGTAACACTGAAGCTTTCTTT. As protein: CASSLAGRRNTEAFF.

The chain uses TRBV6-5 and TRBJ2-4; D is ambiguous. Germline V gives CDR1 MNHEY, CDR2 SVGAGI. This CDR3 comprises 15 residues. Trimming stripped 0 bases from V and 1 base from J, with 7 bases between. The CDR3 region has the DNA TGTGCCAGCAGTTACTCGCAGATGGCCAAAAACATTCAGTACTTC. Translated: CASSYSQMAKNIQYF.

The CDR3 DNA reads TGTGCCAGCAGTCGGACAGTAAACAGCAATCAGCCCCAGCATTTT. This translates into CASSRTVNSNQPQHF. The rearrangement uses TRBV27 and TRBJ1-5, with D perhaps TRBD1 (6 bases). Germline assignment: CDR1 MNHEY and CDR2 SMNVEV (reference sequence). The CDR3 is 15 amino acids. Trimming took 5 bases from V and 1 from J, leaving 12 bases between them.

This clone has a handful of counts. V usage is TRBV7-2 and J usage is TRBJ1-2; D is ambiguous. The V end lost 0 bases, the J end lost 4 bases, and 12 bases lay between the germline ends. This CDR3 has 15 residues. The V gene's germline CDR1 is SGHTA and CDR2 FQGNSA. DNA of the CDR3: TGTGCCAGCAGCTTAGCGCTATATCAGGCCTATGGCTACACCTTC. It encodes CASSLALYQAYGYTF.

This chain links TRBV5-1 with TRBJ2-5; the D is unclear. V was cut by 4 bases and J by 5 bases, with 15 bases left in between. Germline V gene sequence: CDR1 SGHRS, CDR2 YFSETQ. This CDR3 has 14 amino acids. The chain's CDR3 is CASSPGASRETQYF. In nucleotides, the CDR3 is TGCGCCAGCAGCCCTGGAGCTAGTCGGGAGACCCAGTACTTC.

This chain joins TRBV5-5 and TRBJ2-3; TRBD2 is a possible D gene (6 bases). From germline, CDR1 is SGHKS and CDR2 YYEKEE (reference sequence). V was clipped by 0 bases and J by 1 base, with 12 bases between them. This CDR3 is built from 16 residues. CDR3 coding DNA: TGTGCCAGCAGCTTGGAGGCGGGGCGGGGCACAGATACGCAGTATTTT. The encoded protein is CASSLEAGRGTDTQYF.

This chain connects TRBV3-1 (or the pseudogene TRBV3-2) to TRBJ1-6; D might be TRBD1 (5 bases). Germline V CDR1 and CDR2: LGHDT, YNNKEL (reference sequence). With 0 bases removed from V and 10 bases from J, the gap between germline ends came to 10 bases. The CDR3 runs 14 residues. The DNA of the CDR3 is TGTGCCAGCAGCCAAGATCAGGGTTGGTCACCCCTCCACTTT. Translated, it gives CASSQDQGWSPLHF.

The rearrangement joins TRBV6-6 to TRBJ1-1; a possible D gene is TRBD1 (6 bases). V was cut by 3 bases and J by 3 bases, with 17 bases left in between. CDR1 and CDR2 from the germline V gene are MNHNY and SVGAGI (reference sequence). This CDR3 is 16 amino acids long. The CDR3 DNA follows: TGTGCCAGCAGTTATACCCCCGTTAAGGGGGACACTGAAGCTTTCTTT. Translation gives CASSYTPVKGDTEAFF.

J is TRBJ2-3 and V is TRBV19; 7 bases fit TRBD2. Germline CDR1 is LNHDA and CDR2 is SQIVND (reference sequence). Trimming took 5 bases from V and 1 from J; bases not matched to a gene: 3. This CDR3 contains 14 residues. CDR3 sequence reads: CASSWSGGTDTQYF. The DNA of the CDR3 is TGTGCCAGTAGTTGGAGCGGGGGCACAGATACGCAGTATTTT.

J is TRBJ2-1 and V is TRBV5-1; D is possibly TRBD1 (5 bases). The CDR3 length is 16 residues. Germline CDR1 SGHRS, CDR2 YFSETQ. V dropped 4 bases and J dropped 4 bases, with 18 bases sitting between them. The CDR3 region has the DNA TGCGCCAGCAGCCCGCAGGGAATCGACAAATACAATGAGCAGTTCTTC. It codes for CASSPQGIDKYNEQFF.

The chain links TRBV4-2 to TRBJ1-2; D not certain. The germline V gene has CDR1 LGHNA and CDR2 YNFKEQ. This CDR3 has 13 amino acids. Between the trimmed V and J ends, which lost 1 base and 3 bases, there was a span of 6 bases. The CDR3 region is CASSQGNDYGYTF. The CDR3 region has the DNA TGTGCCAGCAGCCAAGGTAATGACTATGGCTACACCTTC.

The V call is TRBV6-6, the J call TRBJ1-1; D might be TRBD1 (5 bases). V shed 8 bases and J shed 12 bases, with 25 bases lying between them. Germline lookup yields CDR1 MNHNY and CDR2 SVGAGI (reference sequence). The CDR3 contains 14 residues. The CDR3 DNA follows: TGTGCCAGCGTCGTCGGCGGGGACCCAACCGATCCTTTCTTT. Protein product: CASVVGGDPTDPFF.

This chain joins TRBV15 and TRBJ1-2; 8 bases agree with TRBD1. The CDR3 runs to 14 residues. Germline lookup yields CDR1 LNHNV and CDR2 YYDKDF (reference sequence). The V segment lost 1 base and the J segment 6 bases; nucleotides outside the gene matches: 4. The CDR3 DNA reads TGTGCCACCAGCAGAGCCCCGGACAGGGATGGCTACACCTTC. This gives the protein CATSRAPDRDGYTF.

The table lists this clone with a few counts. The rearrangement joins TRBV2 to TRBJ1-4, with TRBD1 as a possible D gene (6 bases). Germline CDR1 and CDR2: SNHLY and FYNNEI. V gave up 4 bases and J gave up 10 bases, with 13 bases separating them. The CDR3 is 13 residues long. The CDR3 loop reads CASSATLGGKLFF. CDR3 in DNA: TGTGCCAGCAGTGCCACTTTAGGGGGAAAACTGTTTTTT.